The 30 T cell receptor beta chains below come from one sample, sequenced in a study of identical twins. TCRdb used MiXCR to reprocess the 5' RACE reads, holding one entry per CDR3 protein. The sample has 690,000 or so distinct CDR3 sequences, roughly 6% seen once; the top ten hold 1.5% to 2%. Source material: naive T cells sorted from blood. The receptors shown here come from a man aged 18 to 35 in good health.

This chain uses TRBV20-1 with TRBJ2-2; either TRBD1 or TRBD2 may fit D (6 bases each). Trimming took off 3 bases at V and 4 bases at J, with 12 bases between the two ends. This CDR3 is 14 amino acids long. Germline values: CDR1 DFQATT, CDR2 SNEGSKA (reference sequence). This CDR3 reads CSARGGSVTGELFF. In nucleotides, the CDR3 is TGCAGTGCTAGGGGGGGCTCCGTCACCGGGGAGCTGTTTTTT.

This clonotype was seen at least ten times. The J gene is TRBJ2-7, the V gene TRBV7-2; D is uncertain. Germline CDR1 is SGHTA and CDR2 is FQGNSA. The V and J ends lost 3 bases and 7 bases respectively, with 7 bases between them. The CDR3 length is 11 residues. The DNA for the CDR3 is TGTGCCAGCAGCTTCTCTCAGGAGCAGTACTTC. It specifies CASSFSQEQYF.

There are a few counts of this clonotype. This chain's CDR3 is CSAILDTQYF. For the CDR3, the DNA is TGCAGTGCCATTCTCGATACGCAGTATTTT. V and J are TRBV20-1 and TRBJ2-3, with unresolved D. This CDR3 has 10 amino acids. Trimming removed 6 bases at V and 6 bases at J, with 7 bases between. Per germline, CDR1 DFQATT and CDR2 SNEGSKA (reference sequence).

This clonotype has only a few counts. The rearrangement joins TRBV5-8 to TRBJ2-1; 10 bases match TRBD2. Germline CDR1 SGHTS, CDR2 YDEGEE. V lost 4 bases to trimming and J lost 7 bases; unmatched junction nucleotides: 11. The CDR3 has 16 amino acids. CDR3 sequence reads: CASSHSLSGRANEQFF. CDR3 DNA: TGTGCCAGCAGCCATTCACTGAGCGGGAGGGCGAATGAGCAGTTCTTC.

This clonotype occurred many times. This sequence joins TRBV5-5 and TRBJ2-1, with a weak D call TRBD2 (6 bases). The CDR3 sequence is 16 residues long. Trimming pared 5 bases from V and 0 bases from J, leaving 15 bases between. Germline assignment: CDR1 SGHKS and CDR2 YYEKEE (reference sequence). This CDR3 reads CASSRSGPSSYNEQFF. In DNA, the CDR3 is TGTGCCAGCAGTCGTAGCGGACCCAGCTCCTACAATGAGCAGTTCTTC.

V is TRBV7-2 and J is TRBJ2-7, with a weak D call TRBD1 (5 bases). The CDR3 is 15 residues long. Germline V gene data show CDR1 as SGHTA and CDR2 as FQGNSA. V gave up 6 bases and J gave up 0 bases, with 15 bases separating them. The CDR3 coding sequence is TGTGCCAGCAGTCCTAGTCGACAGAGCTCCTACGAGCAGTACTTC. Amino acid sequence: CASSPSRQSSYEQYF.

This clonotype showed up many times. V and J are TRBV10-3 and TRBJ1-5; 10 positions match TRBD1. Germline values: CDR1 ENHRY, CDR2 SYGVKD. This CDR3 has 15 residues. After removal of 3 bases from V and 6 bases from J, the junction contained 5 bases not matched to a gene. The CDR3 is CAISEKDRGFQPQHF. The CDR3 bases are TGTGCCATCAGTGAAAAGGACAGGGGGTTTCAGCCCCAGCATTTT.

The J gene is TRBJ2-5, the V gene TRBV20-1, with 10 bases aligning to TRBD2. Germline values: CDR1 DFQATT, CDR2 SNEGSKA (reference sequence). The V segment lost 6 bases and the J segment 5 bases; nucleotides outside the gene matches: 12. This CDR3 region has 15 residues. The CDR3 DNA reads as TGCAGTGCCCGTTCTAGCGGGAGTTTTAAGGAGACCCAGTACTTC. Protein: CSARSSGSFKETQYF.

This clonotype was found many times. The chain is built from TRBV12-3 or TRBV12-4 and TRBJ1-2; D gene ambiguous. This CDR3 region has 11 residues. Trimming shortened V by 5 bases and J by 9 bases, and 10 bases separated the two germline ends. CDR3 in DNA: TGTGCCAGCAGTGTCGAGGGTCGCTACACCTTC. Its translation is CASSVEGRYTF.

This clonotype was seen many times. This rearrangement joins TRBV24-1 to TRBJ2-1; 11 bases line up with TRBD1. The CDR3 runs 17 residues. Germline CDR1 reads KGHDR; CDR2 reads SFDVKD. Trimming at V came to 5 bases and at J to 0 bases, leaving 5 bases not matched to a gene. CDR3 loop: CATSAGTGGRSYNEQFF. The DNA of the CDR3 is TGTGCCACCAGTGCCGGGACAGGGGGTCGCTCCTACAATGAGCAGTTCTTC.

The CDR3 region is CASSRGLADYEQYV. The CDR3 region has the DNA TGTGCCAGCAGCCGAGGACTAGCAGACTACGAGCAGTACGTC. The chain links TRBV7-8 to TRBJ2-7; the match to TRBD2 covers 8 bases. V lost 5 bases to trimming and J lost 3 bases; unmatched junction nucleotides: 6. Germline-derived CDR1 and CDR2 are SGHVS and FQNEAQ. The CDR3 contains 14 residues.

This clonotype was seen at least ten times. The chain has TRBV20-1 and TRBJ2-3, with 10 bases lining up with TRBD2. In germline, CDR1 is DFQATT, CDR2 SNEGSKA (reference sequence). This CDR3 is built from 15 residues. J was trimmed by 4 bases and V by 3 bases; bases with no gene match: 7. The CDR3 coding sequence is TGCAGTGCTAGTCCGCTAGCGGGAGTGGCAGATACGCAGTATTTT. Residues: CSASPLAGVADTQYF.

Ten or more counts support this clonotype. V usage is TRBV3-1 and J usage is TRBJ2-5; D is ambiguous. There are 15 residues in the CDR3. V shed 0 bases and J shed 7 bases, with 15 bases lying between them. CDR1 and CDR2 (germline): LGHDT, YNNKEL (reference sequence). The CDR3 protein is CASSQELGRRRTQYF. The CDR3 DNA reads TGTGCCAGCAGCCAAGAGCTGGGCCGAAGGCGGACCCAGTACTTC.

This rearrangement joins TRBV2 to TRBJ2-1; 8 nucleotides agree with TRBD2. The germline CDR1 and CDR2 sequences are SNHLY and FYNNEI. This CDR3 spans 15 amino acids. Trimming cost V 6 bases and J 5 bases; bases outside gene matches: 9. The CDR3 loop reads CASSPTSGLHNEQFF. CDR3 nucleotides: TGTGCCAGCAGCCCCACTAGCGGTCTCCACAATGAGCAGTTCTTC. Using reference TRBV2 and TRBJ2-1 for the parts outside the CDR3, the full variable domain is EPEVTQTPSHQVTQMGQEVILRCVPISNHLYFYWYRQILGQKVEFLVSFYNNEISEKSEIFDDQFSVERPDGSNFTLKIRSTKLEDSAMYFCASSPTSGLHNEQFFGPGTRLTVL.

This clonotype was detected many times. V usage is TRBV20-1 and J usage is TRBJ2-3; possibly TRBD1 or TRBD2 for D (5 bases each). Germline CDR1 and CDR2: DFQATT and SNEGSKA (reference sequence). There are 15 residues in the CDR3. V was trimmed by 3 bases and J by 6 bases, leaving 19 bases between them. The CDR3 sequence: CSARADTRGPDTQYF. Here the CDR3 DNA reads TGCAGTGCTAGGGCGGACACAAGAGGGCCGGATACGCAGTATTTT.

V usage is TRBV5-1 and J usage is TRBJ2-6; no reliable D call. The CDR3 length is 16 residues. The germline V and J ends were trimmed by 0 bases and 0 bases, with 7 bases remaining between them. CDR1 is SGHRS, CDR2 YFSETQ, per germline. CDR3 amino acids: CASSLDVLSGANVLTF. The CDR3, as DNA: TGCGCCAGCAGCTTGGATGTCCTCTCTGGGGCCAACGTCCTGACTTTC.

This clonotype was seen ten or more times. The chain employs TRBV20-1 and TRBJ2-5; possible D gene TRBD1, 6 bases. V was trimmed by 4 bases and J by 4 bases, leaving 19 bases between them. From germline, CDR1 is DFQATT and CDR2 SNEGSKA (reference sequence). This CDR3 comprises 15 residues. The CDR3 DNA follows: TGCAGTGCTAAGACAGGCTCCCACAGACTAGAGACCCAGTACTTC. Protein product: CSAKTGSHRLETQYF.

This clonotype was observed at least ten times. The rearrangement links TRBV4-2 to TRBJ2-2; tentative D call: TRBD1 (6 bases). This CDR3 has 15 residues. V shed 3 bases and J shed 6 bases, with 14 bases lying between them. Germline V gene sequence: CDR1 LGHNA, CDR2 YNFKEQ. CDR3 protein: CASSQLGQSPGELFF. In DNA, the CDR3 is TGTGCCAGCAGCCAGCTAGGACAGTCTCCCGGGGAGCTGTTTTTT.

This clonotype was found many times. The chain carries TRBV27 and TRBJ2-5; D possibly corresponds to TRBD2 (5 bases). Trimming left V 7 bases short and J 5 bases short, with 17 bases between. Germline V lookup: CDR1 MNHEY, CDR2 SMNVEV (reference sequence). The CDR3 sequence is 14 residues long. The CDR3 region is CASTTFGVGETQYF. CDR3 sequence (DNA): TGTGCCAGCACCACTTTCGGGGTGGGGGAGACCCAGTACTTC.

This clonotype was observed many times. This chain uses TRBV28 with TRBJ2-7; no reliable D call. V was trimmed by 3 bases and J by 3 bases, leaving 3 bases between them. This CDR3 region has 11 residues. CDR1 MDHEN and CDR2 SYDVKM come from the germline V gene. The CDR3 region is CASSLIYEQYF. DNA for the CDR3: TGTGCCAGCAGTTTGATCTACGAGCAGTACTTC.

In regard to this clonotype: A much larger clone lies one base from this, so it may be a read error. The V call is TRBV29-1, the J call TRBJ2-7; D is possibly TRBD1 or TRBD2 (5 bases each). The germline gives CDR1 SQVTM, CDR2 ANQGSEA. V shed 6 bases and J shed 4 bases, with 13 bases lying between them. The CDR3 loop spans 12 amino acids. The CDR3 nucleotides are TGCAGCGTCCGGGACCATAGTTACGAGCAGTACGTC. Encoded protein: CSVRDHSYEQYV.

This chain uses TRBV7-8 with TRBJ1-3, with 7 bases lining up with TRBD1. The J segment lost 1 base and the V segment lost 1 base, leaving 13 bases of the junction unmatched. Germline-derived CDR1 and CDR2 are SGHVS and FQNEAQ. The CDR3 totals 19 residues. CDR3 DNA sequence: TGTGCCAGCAGCTTAGAGACCTCCGGGACAGCCGGATCTGGAAACACCATATATTTT. Its protein product is CASSLETSGTAGSGNTIYF.

A few counts support this clonotype. The chain joins TRBV11-2 to TRBJ2-7; D tentatively fits TRBD1 or TRBD2 (5 bases each). Deletions cut 3 bases from V and 3 bases from J, with 12 bases between. Per germline, CDR1 SGHAT and CDR2 FQNNGV. The CDR3 runs to 14 residues. The CDR3 spells CASSFGGVGYEQYV. The CDR3 coding sequence is TGTGCCAGCAGCTTTGGGGGTGTAGGCTACGAGCAGTACGTC.

This clonotype was seen at least ten times. V is TRBV29-1 and J is TRBJ1-5; D remains unclear. Germline values: CDR1 SQVTM, CDR2 ANQGSEA. V lost 8 bases and J 1 base, leaving 12 bases between the germline ends. The CDR3 loop spans 13 amino acids. In DNA, the CDR3 is TGCAGCACTAAGGACGGGAGCAATCAGCCCCAGCATTTT. Translated, it gives CSTKDGSNQPQHF. Drawing the rest from reference TRBV29-1 and TRBJ1-5, the complete variable domain is SAVISQKPSRDICQRGTSLTIQCQVDSQVTMMFWYRQQPGQSLTLIATANQGSEATYESGFVIDKFPISRPNLTFSTLTVSNMSPEDSSIYLCSTKDGSNQPQHFGDGTRLSIL.

This clonotype was counted ten times or more. The V gene is TRBV12-3 or TRBV12-4, the J gene TRBJ2-5; TRBD2 aligns across 10 bases. The trim removed 3 bases at V and 5 bases at J, leaving 3 bases unmatched. The CDR3 runs to 14 residues. The CDR3 coding sequence is TGTGCCAGCAGTTTGCTAGCGGGAGTTGAGACCCAGTACTTC. This codes for CASSLLAGVETQYF.

This clonotype has a count of ten or more. The CDR3 here is CSARDPATSGINHEQFF. The CDR3 nucleotides read TGCAGTGCTAGAGATCCCGCGACTAGCGGGATTAACCATGAGCAGTTCTTC. The V gene is TRBV20-1, the J gene TRBJ2-1; 11 bases align to TRBD2. Per the germline V gene, CDR1 is DFQATT and CDR2 is SNEGSKA (reference sequence). CDR3 size: 17 residues. V lost 0 bases to trimming and J lost 8 bases; unmatched junction nucleotides: 12.

This clonotype turned up a few times. The chain links TRBV30 to TRBJ1-6, with D unresolved. The V gene's germline CDR1 is GTSNPN and CDR2 SVGIG (reference sequence). The CDR3 loop spans 15 amino acids. V gave up 1 base and J gave up 5 bases, with 12 bases separating them. The CDR3 is CAWSALWGNNSPLHF. CDR3 in DNA: TGTGCCTGGAGTGCATTATGGGGAAATAATTCACCCCTCCACTTT.

The CDR3 DNA sequence: TGTGCCACCAGTGATCCCGGGACTCCGAGCTCCTACAATGAGCAGTTCTTC. Translation: CATSDPGTPSSYNEQFF. V gene TRBV24-1 combines with J gene TRBJ2-1; D is perhaps TRBD2 (6 bases). V shed 3 bases and J shed 0 bases, with 14 bases lying between them. Germline loops: CDR1 KGHDR, CDR2 SFDVKD. The CDR3 runs 17 residues.

This clonotype was seen many times. The V call is TRBV6-2 or TRBV6-3, the J call TRBJ2-1, with D uncertain. Germline CDR1 reads MNHEY; CDR2 reads SVGEGT. The CDR3 totals 14 residues. Trimming removed 2 bases at V and 4 bases at J, with 9 bases between. CDR3 coding DNA: TGTGCCAGCAGTTACGGCTCAACATACAATGAGCAGTTCTTC. This sequence encodes CASSYGSTYNEQFF.

The J gene is TRBJ2-1, the V gene TRBV7-9; 7 nucleotides line up with TRBD1. The CDR3 is 15 residues long. V gave up 5 bases and J gave up 4 bases; unmatched junction bases: 8. The germline gives CDR1 SEHNR, CDR2 FQNEAQ (reference sequence). CDR3 in amino acids: CASSHRDSPYNEQFF. CDR3 DNA: TGTGCCAGCAGCCACCGGGACAGCCCTTACAATGAGCAGTTCTTC.